This T cell receptor beta chain was profiled in a study of blood T cell repertoires in COVID-19. In the study overall: Spain, Italy and the United States supplied samples that represented acute and convalescent COVID-19. Sample material is recorded as cDNA or gDNA derived from T cells, B-cell-depleted T cells, or PBMCs.

Per the study methods: Reference gene primers were amplified, and this amplification served to estimate nucleated cell counts. TCRdb's table, derived via immunoSEQ multiplex PCR, lists solely in-frame clones and lacks some. V, J and clone size derive from that table, while D and trimming were established from the DNA sequence. This table has 45,000 to 55,000 clones, around four fifths appearing once. The source is a human donor in a cohort sampled during active COVID-19. The sequencing sample was made of peripheral blood.

The DNA for the CDR3 is TGTGCCAGCAGCTGGGGGGGAGGGGGCTCTGGAAACACCATATATTTT. Its translation is CASSWGGGGSGNTIYF. This sequence joins TRBV7-2 and TRBJ1-3; the D gene is possibly TRBD1 (6 bases). The V gene lost 4 bases and the J gene lost 0 bases, with 13 bases spanning the gap. Germline CDR1 reads SGHTA; CDR2 reads FQGNSA. The CDR3 has 16 amino acids. The complete variable domain, with remaining parts taken from reference TRBV7-2 and TRBJ1-3, reads GAGVSQSPSNKVTEKGKDVELRCDPISGHTALYWYRQSLGQGLEFLIYFQGNSAPDKSGLPSDRFSAERTGGSVSTLTIQRTQQEDSAVYLCASSWGGGGSGNTIYFGEGSWLTVV.